The 25 T cell receptor beta chains below come from one sample, sequenced in a study of shared clonotypes between healthy human individuals. Profiling relied on immunoSEQ multiplex PCR, and the TCRdb table lists in-frame clones only, not all of them. The profile covers about 710,000 clones, with around 78% appearing a single time and 1.5% to 2% taken by the ten largest. The sample was memory CD4+ T cells sorted from blood. Subset here: CD45RA-negative fraction. These receptors all come from a woman aged 30 to 39 in good health.

This clone was picked up a small number of times. This chain connects TRBV10-1 to TRBJ2-3; TRBD2 matches at 8 bases. Germline values: CDR1 WNHNN, CDR2 SYGVQD (reference sequence). J was trimmed by 4 bases and V by 0 bases; bases with no gene match: 6. This CDR3 has 16 residues. CDR3: CASSESVGRASDTQYF. The DNA for the CDR3 is TGCGCCAGCAGTGAGTCGGTCGGGAGGGCCTCAGATACGCAGTATTTT.

The chain has TRBV7-2 and TRBJ2-7; 13 positions match TRBD2. V lost 2 bases to trimming and J lost 3 bases; unmatched junction nucleotides: 7. Germline lookup yields CDR1 SGHTA and CDR2 FQGNSA. The CDR3 is 17 residues long. Written as DNA, the CDR3 is TGTGCCAGCAGCTTAAGGACTAGCGGGAGCACATACTACGAGCAGTACTTC. It is translated as CASSLRTSGSTYYEQYF.

V usage is TRBV6-1 and J usage is TRBJ2-1; 10 bases align to TRBD2. CDR1 and CDR2 from the germline V gene are MNHNS and SASEGT. The CDR3 spans 15 residues. J was trimmed by 10 bases and V by 2 bases; bases with no gene match: 8. DNA for the CDR3: TGTGCCAGCAGTGAACAGCCGGGACTAGCGACCGAGCAGTTCTTC. Amino acid sequence: CASSEQPGLATEQFF.

Concerning this clone itself: An end of the junction differs from the germline gene, which may be a read error. The V call is TRBV7-7, the J call TRBJ2-5; no clear D gene. Germline V gene sequence: CDR1 SSHAT, CDR2 FNYEAQ (reference sequence). The CDR3 sequence is 13 residues long. The CDR3 nucleotides read TGTGCCAGCAGCTTAGTCGATGGAGAGGCCCAGTACTTC. Translation: CASSLVDGEAQYF.

The genes are TRBV28 and TRBJ2-3, with D possibly TRBD2 on 5 matching bases. The CDR3 is made up of 15 amino acids. V was shortened by 10 bases and J by 5 bases, with 22 bases between the two germline ends. The germline V gene has CDR1 MDHEN and CDR2 SYDVKM. The CDR3 DNA reads as TGTGCCACCAGAAGCCCTAGCAGGTGGGGAGATACGCAGTATTTT. The encoded protein is CATRSPSRWGDTQYF.

This clone was detected only a few times. Other DNA sequences in this specimen translate into the identical CDR3. The genes are TRBV7-2 and TRBJ1-1; D possibly corresponds to TRBD1 (5 bases). The CDR3 contains 13 residues. Germline-derived CDR1 and CDR2 are SGHTA and FQGNSA. Trimming took off 6 bases at V and 1 base at J, with 9 bases between the two ends. The CDR3 region is CASSHDRNTEAFF. For the CDR3, the DNA is TGTGCCAGCAGTCACGACAGGAACACTGAAGCTTTCTTT.

This chain connects TRBV6-5 to TRBJ2-7; perhaps TRBD1 as D (5 bases). Germline loops: CDR1 MNHEY, CDR2 SVGAGI. This CDR3 has 12 residues. V was shortened by 5 bases and J by 4 bases, with 9 bases between the two germline ends. The CDR3 bases are TGTGCCAGCAGTGATTCAGGGTACGAGCAGTACTTC. This gives the protein CASSDSGYEQYF.

This chain joins TRBV27 and TRBJ1-5; a weak D match, TRBD1 (6 bases). V lost 3 bases, J lost 2 bases, and 20 bases lay in between. Germline assignment: CDR1 MNHEY and CDR2 SMNVEV (reference sequence). This CDR3 has 18 amino acids. CDR3 amino acids: CASSFGYLRRTGNQPQHF. For the CDR3, the DNA is TGTGCCAGCAGTTTCGGATATCTCCGGAGGACAGGCAATCAGCCCCAGCATTTT.

V is TRBV7-7 and J is TRBJ2-2; D not certain. The CDR3 sequence is 14 residues long. The V gene's germline CDR1 is SSHAT and CDR2 FNYEAQ (reference sequence). V was cut by 2 bases and J by 5 bases, with 9 bases left in between. The CDR3: CASSLQTTTGELFF. CDR3 sequence (DNA): TGTGCCAGCAGCTTACAAACTACGACCGGGGAGCTGTTTTTT.

J is TRBJ2-2 and V is TRBV28, with D uncertain. This CDR3 is built from 14 residues. The germline V gene has CDR1 MDHEN and CDR2 SYDVKM. V lost 4 bases and J lost 5, with 11 bases in between. The CDR3 protein is CASSSPGPTGELFF. The DNA of the CDR3 is TGTGCCAGCAGTTCCCCCGGTCCAACCGGGGAGCTGTTTTTT. The entire variable domain, with the rest obtained from reference TRBV28 and TRBJ2-2, is as follows: DVKVTQSSRYLVKRTGEKVFLECVQDMDHENMFWYRQDPGLGLRLIYFSYDVKMKEKGDIPEGYSVSREKKERFSLILESASTNQTSMYLCASSSPGPTGELFFGEGSRLTVL.

The chain links TRBV10-3 to TRBJ2-7; D is unclear. The CDR3 contains 13 residues. V was pared by 6 bases and J by 2 bases, with 11 bases between. Germline loops: CDR1 ENHRY, CDR2 SYGVKD. CDR3 sequence (DNA): TGTGCCATCAGCTCTCCGAACACCTACGAGCAGTACTTC. Its translation is CAISSPNTYEQYF.

There are many counts of this clone. J is TRBJ1-4 and V is TRBV11-2; D gene uncertain. Trimming shortened V by 4 bases and J by 7 bases, and 13 bases separated the two germline ends. From germline, CDR1 is SGHAT and CDR2 FQNNGV. This CDR3 has 14 residues. CDR3 in amino acids: CASSYGLGFEKLFF. In nucleotides, the CDR3 is TGTGCCAGCAGCTACGGGTTGGGGTTTGAAAAACTGTTTTTT.

This clone appeared a few times. The rearrangement joins TRBV11-2 to TRBJ2-1, with 11 positions matching TRBD2. Germline V gives CDR1 SGHAT, CDR2 FQNNGV. The CDR3 has 17 residues. Losses at the gene ends were 6 bases for V and 6 bases for J; bases not matched to a gene: 13. CDR3 nucleotide sequence: TGTGCCAGCAGGAATAGCGGGAGGGCTAATAGACGCAATGAGCAGTTCTTC. It codes for CASRNSGRANRRNEQFF.

This chain uses TRBV11-2 with TRBJ2-6, with no clear D. The V gene's germline CDR1 is SGHAT and CDR2 FQNNGV. Trimming cost V 5 bases and J 1 base, with 9 bases left between them. The CDR3 consists of 15 residues. CDR3 bases: TGTGCCAGCAGCCCGCCGTGGTCTGGGGCCAACGTCCTGACTTTC. This codes for CASSPPWSGANVLTF.

This clone was picked up a small number of times. The chain joins TRBV5-4 to TRBJ2-7; 13 bases line up with TRBD2. Trimming took 4 bases from V and 2 from J; bases not matched to a gene: 6. The V gene's germline CDR1 is SGHNT and CDR2 YYREEE (reference sequence). The CDR3 contains 16 residues. CDR3 loop: CASSRTSGSRTYEQYF. Here the CDR3 DNA reads TGTGCCAGCAGCAGGACTAGCGGGAGTCGAACCTACGAGCAGTACTTC.

V and J are TRBV4-2 and TRBJ2-7, with D perhaps assigned TRBD1 or TRBD2 (5 bases each). The length of the CDR3 is 16 residues. V was shortened by 1 base and J by 12 bases, with 25 bases between the two germline ends. Germline V gene lookup returns CDR1 LGHNA and CDR2 YNFKEQ. CDR3 residues: CASSQAGIGDVGYLYF. As DNA, the CDR3 is TGTGCCAGCAGCCAAGCGGGAATCGGGGACGTGGGTTATTTGTACTTC.

This clone was seen once. The chain combines TRBV4-1 with TRBJ1-5; 9 nucleotides match TRBD1. V dropped 4 bases and J dropped 2; count of bases not matched to a gene: 12. Germline CDR1 and CDR2: MGHRA and YSYEKL. The CDR3 covers 18 residues. Written as DNA, the CDR3 is TGCGCCAGCAGCCCCGGGGTACTACAGGGGGCCGGCAATCAGCCCCAGCATTTT. This sequence encodes CASSPGVLQGAGNQPQHF.

The chain couples TRBV5-6 to TRBJ2-4, with D perhaps matching TRBD1 (5 bases). Trimming pared 2 bases from V and 9 bases from J, leaving 18 bases between. This CDR3 comprises 15 residues. CDR1 and CDR2 (germline): SGHDT, YYEEEE. Here the CDR3 reads CASSFGRARLGIQYF. The CDR3 DNA sequence: TGTGCCAGCAGCTTCGGCAGGGCCCGCTTGGGCATTCAGTACTTC.

The CDR3 sequence is CSVRGAGAPQETQYF. The CDR3 coding sequence is TGCAGCGTTCGGGGGGCAGGGGCCCCGCAAGAGACCCAGTACTTC. V is TRBV29-1 and J is TRBJ2-5; weak D call: TRBD2 (7 bases). Trimming removed 5 bases at V and 2 bases at J, with 18 bases between. The V gene's germline CDR1 is SQVTM and CDR2 ANQGSEA. There are 15 residues in the CDR3.

The chain uses TRBV13 and TRBJ2-7, with 9 bases matching TRBD2. V lost 4 bases and J lost 1; bases outside the gene matches: 2. Per the germline V gene, CDR1 is PRHDT and CDR2 is FYEKMQ (reference sequence). The CDR3 is 14 amino acids. CDR3 sequence (DNA): TGTGCCAGCAGCTATAGCGGGAGATCCTACGAGCAGTACTTC. This gives the protein CASSYSGRSYEQYF.

A word on this clone: The same CDR3 is also encoded by other DNA sequences in this sample. This chain joins TRBV18 and TRBJ1-1; possible D gene TRBD1, 5 bases. Germline CDR1 KGHSH, CDR2 LQKENI. The length of the CDR3 is 12 residues. V lost 3 bases to trimming and J lost 7 bases, with 9 bases between them. CDR3 amino acids: CASSPRESEAFF. The CDR3, as DNA: TGTGCCAGCTCACCCAGGGAGAGTGAAGCTTTCTTT.

This clone has just a few counts. The chain is built from TRBV14 and TRBJ2-1; TRBD2 is a possible D gene (5 bases). The germline V gene has CDR1 SGHDN and CDR2 FVKESK. V lost 0 bases to trimming and J lost 3 bases, with 12 bases between them. This CDR3 has 16 amino acids. The CDR3 reads CASSQDRDRVYNEQFF. In nucleotides, the CDR3 is TGTGCCAGCAGCCAAGATCGGGATAGGGTCTACAATGAGCAGTTCTTC.

This chain links TRBV10-3 with TRBJ2-3; 7 nucleotides align to TRBD1. Germline V gene sequence: CDR1 ENHRY, CDR2 SYGVKD. The length of the CDR3 is 16 residues. Germline trimming cut 3 bases from V and 0 bases from J; bases unmatched to any gene: 6. The CDR3 DNA reads as TGTGCCATCAGTGACCCAGGCAGGGGGAGCACAGATACGCAGTATTTT. Its protein product is CAISDPGRGSTDTQYF.

The rearrangement joins TRBV27 to TRBJ1-2, with D tentatively TRBD1 (5 bases). CDR1 and CDR2 (germline): MNHEY, SMNVEV (reference sequence). V lost 5 bases and J 6 bases, leaving 13 bases between the germline ends. This CDR3 is built from 13 residues. The CDR3 here is CASSPRGDHGYTF. The CDR3 DNA follows: TGTGCCAGCAGTCCCCGGGGGGATCATGGCTACACCTTC.

The chain couples TRBV2 to TRBJ2-1, with TRBD2 matching 7 bases. The CDR3 covers 15 residues. After removal of 6 bases from V and 7 bases from J, the junction contained 12 bases not matched to a gene. Germline V lookup: CDR1 SNHLY, CDR2 FYNNEI. This CDR3 is CASRPTRGGRNEQFF. Written as DNA, the CDR3 is TGTGCCAGCAGGCCGACTCGGGGAGGGCGGAATGAGCAGTTCTTC.